This entry features one T cell receptor (beta chain) sequence. As yet, its antigen is unknown. This record belongs to a study of human versus mouse CDR3 diversity and MHC coevolution. The study's findings and limits: Human CDR3s averaged more deletions and insertions than mouse CDR3s. About 6 MHC II alleles selected the human T cells. Clonal inequality was lowest in two of the three human donors.

J lost 3 bases, V lost 4 bases, and 8 bases had no gene match. The CDR3 length is 16 residues. Germline V gene sequence: CDR1 MNHEY, CDR2 SVGAGI. Sequencing used immunoSEQ multiplex PCR; TCRdb keeps in-frame clones, though not all of them. The data hold over 60,000 clones, with around 93% observed a single time. Sequencing was carried out using naive CD4+ T cells from blood. Subset reported: CD45RO-negative CD62L-positive naive CD4 T cells. This clonotype was sampled from a person aged 30-69 years in good health. The chain couples TRBV6-5 to TRBJ2-1, with 8 bases that match TRBD1. The CDR3 DNA sequence: TGTGCCAGCAGTTCCTGGACAGGGAGCGACTACAATGAGCAGTTCTTC. Protein sequence: CASSSWTGSDYNEQFF.